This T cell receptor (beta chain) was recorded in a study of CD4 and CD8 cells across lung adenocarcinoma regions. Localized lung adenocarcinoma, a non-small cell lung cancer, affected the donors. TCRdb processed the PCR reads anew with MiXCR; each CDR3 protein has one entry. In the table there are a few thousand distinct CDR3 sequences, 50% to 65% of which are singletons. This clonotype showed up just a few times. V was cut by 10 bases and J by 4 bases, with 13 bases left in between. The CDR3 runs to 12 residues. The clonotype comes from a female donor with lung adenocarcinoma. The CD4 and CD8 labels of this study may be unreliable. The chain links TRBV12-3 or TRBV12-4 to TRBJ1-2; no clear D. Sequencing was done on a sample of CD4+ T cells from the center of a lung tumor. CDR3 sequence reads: CAIETVIYGYTF. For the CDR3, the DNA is TGTGCCATCGAAACTGTTATCTATGGCTACACCTTC.